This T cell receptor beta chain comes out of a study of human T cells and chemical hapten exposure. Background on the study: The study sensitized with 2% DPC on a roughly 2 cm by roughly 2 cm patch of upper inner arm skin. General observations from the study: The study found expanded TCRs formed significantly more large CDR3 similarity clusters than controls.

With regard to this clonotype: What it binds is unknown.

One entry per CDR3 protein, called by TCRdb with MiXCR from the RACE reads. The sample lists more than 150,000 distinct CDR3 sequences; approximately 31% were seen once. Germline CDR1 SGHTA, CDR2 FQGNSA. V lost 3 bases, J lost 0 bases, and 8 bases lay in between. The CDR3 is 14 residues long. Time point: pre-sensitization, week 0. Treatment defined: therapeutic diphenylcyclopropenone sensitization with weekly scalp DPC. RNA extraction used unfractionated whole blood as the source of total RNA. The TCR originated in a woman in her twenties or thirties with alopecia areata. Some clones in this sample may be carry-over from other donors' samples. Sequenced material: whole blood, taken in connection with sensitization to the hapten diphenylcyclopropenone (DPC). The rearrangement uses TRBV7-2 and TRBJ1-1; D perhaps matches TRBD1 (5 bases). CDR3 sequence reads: CASSFDRLNTEAFF. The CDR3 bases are TGTGCCAGCAGCTTCGACAGATTGAACACTGAAGCTTTCTTT.